The present entry profiles one T cell receptor beta chain with its context. Its antigen remains unidentified. No base-level quality is on record; no much larger clone is a single base apart. Libraries were prepared through RACE. TCRdb shows the sequencer as NextSeq 500. During library preparation, unique molecular identifiers were attached to individual cDNA molecules so that TCRs could be counted quantitatively and reproducibly. Both TCR alpha and TCR beta chains were sequenced from each blood RNA sample. Concerning the study's data processing: Samples had a median of about 96,000 TCRs, with a range from about 23,224 to 750,000. V, J and CDR3 annotation of the TCR reads was performed with the Decombinator software suite. For the PS versus PT1 abundance plots, all samples were subsampled to the same number of TCRs (28,000). TCRs were defined as expanded if absent before sensitization and observed at least eight times at the 2-week time point. TCRdb redid the processing of the public reads, applying fastp at Q25 and MiXCR, and retained in-frame beta chains. Under each unique CDR3 protein, matching rows form one entry showing the most common genes and DNA. The V and J calls were not made by the authors but by TCRdb's processing. This sample lists around 260,000 distinct CDR3 sequences; 7.5% to 10% were detected once. The ten largest clones take up 2.3% of the sample.

The entry originates in a study of human T cells and chemical hapten exposure (dated by TCRdb to 2020 to 2022). With regard to the full study: For sensitization, 2% DPC in acetone was applied to a roughly 2 cm by roughly 2 cm area of upper inner arm skin. Throughout the study period of around 25 weeks, patients also received therapeutic DPC doses to the scalp every week. Patch tests used Finn chambers with 0.01% DPC on the upper back, scored after 6 days by International Contact Dermatitis Research Group standards. Most of the patients in the cohort were female, and the cohort covered alopecia areata with under or over 50% scalp involvement, alopecia totalis and alopecia universalis. The libraries were sequenced as a pool, and the TCR yield per sample differed mostly because of small variations in library volumes within the pool. The study tracked peripheral blood TCR repertoire changes in vivo during primary and secondary sensitization to the hapten diphenylcyclopropenone (DPC) in alopecia patients. Blood samples were taken from patients before sensitization (week 0) and then at 2, 6 and about 24 weeks after DPC sensitization. Nearly 30 alopecia patients gave blood for TCR sequencing at one to four time points (pre-sensitization, 2, 6 and 24 weeks). Summary of the overall study and its limitations: A positive correlation was found between the number of PT1 expanded TCRs and patch test score, with significance reached at thresholds 8, 16 and 32 but not 4. Compared with pre-sensitization or healthy control sets, expanded TCRs formed significantly more large CDR3 similarity clusters, which is consistent with antigen-driven responses. Because every patient had alopecia, a presumed autoimmune disease, the patients' immune response might differ from that of healthy individuals. Repeated subsampling changed both the strength of the expansion versus patch-test correlation and the threshold at which that correlation became significant. The number of TCRs above 1 in 1000 frequency did not change with DPC sensitization; there was no evidence of global repertoire structure alterations.

This sample's time point label indicates: pre-sensitization, week 0. The treatment or condition tag for this specimen amounts to: therapeutic diphenylcyclopropenone sensitization with weekly scalp DPC. At every patch-test visit, the blood draw took place before the patch test was put on. Eligible patients were aged 18 to 70, diagnosed with alopecia, deemed suitable for DPC therapy, and excluded if pregnant. Total RNA was extracted from unfractionated whole blood collected in Tempus Blood RNA tubes. The germline V gene gives CDR1 as SGHRS and CDR2 as YFSETQ. V and J are truncated by 0 bases and 2 bases respectively, leaving an intervening sequence of 6 bases. The CDR3 spans 14 residues, from the cysteine through the phenylalanine. Only the CDR3 part of the read is kept: 42 bases, read in frame from the first base.

The source is a woman between 40 and 55 years old with alopecia areata. Some clones in this sample may be carry-over from other donors' samples. The starting material was whole blood, obtained in connection with sensitization to the hapten diphenylcyclopropenone (DPC). This chain joins TRBV5-1 to TRBJ1-5; no D gene can be assigned with confidence. CDR3 protein: CASSLEPGNQPQHF. The DNA sequence is as follows: TGCGCCAGCAGCTTGGAGCCAGGCAATCAGCCCCAGCATTTT.